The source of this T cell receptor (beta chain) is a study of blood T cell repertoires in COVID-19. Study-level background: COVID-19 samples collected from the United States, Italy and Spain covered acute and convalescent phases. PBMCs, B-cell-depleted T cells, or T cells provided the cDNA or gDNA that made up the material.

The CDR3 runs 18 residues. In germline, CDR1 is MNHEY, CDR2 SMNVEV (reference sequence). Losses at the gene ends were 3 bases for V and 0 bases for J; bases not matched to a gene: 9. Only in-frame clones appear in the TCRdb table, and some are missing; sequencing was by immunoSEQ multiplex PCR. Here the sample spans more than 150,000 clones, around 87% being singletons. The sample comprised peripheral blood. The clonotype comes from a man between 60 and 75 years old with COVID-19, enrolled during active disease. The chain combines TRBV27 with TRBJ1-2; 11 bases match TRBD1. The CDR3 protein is CASSFRKGQGGANYGYTF. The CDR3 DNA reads TGTGCCAGCAGTTTCCGGAAGGGACAGGGGGGAGCTAACTATGGCTACACCTTC.